The clone carrying this TCR beta chain was recorded many times. As yet, its antigen is unknown. An end of the junction differs from the germline gene, which may be a read error. The germline CDR1 and CDR2 sequences are SGHTA and FQGNSA. This CDR3 has 14 residues. The TCR beta CDR3 regions underwent amplification using RNA transcripts as the source. The TCR CDR3 first-round RT-PCR relied on the HTBI primer set. MiXCR, applied by TCRdb to the multiplex PCR reads, yields one record per CDR3 protein. In the table there are roughly 660,000 distinct CDR3 sequences, around 16% of which are singletons. This entry belongs to a study of T cells in Graves' hyperthyroidism and ophthalmopathy. Uncontrolled infections, other autoimmune diseases, pregnancy or lactation led to exclusion of patients. Clinical symptoms, serum thyroxine and TRAb, thyroid ultrasound and orbital computed tomography were used for the diagnoses.

Study observations and caveats: Ophthalmopathy cases were set apart from stable hyperthyroidism by a 13 V-J model. Ophthalmopathy onset followed model prediction by a median approximately 5.9 months.

This receptor was obtained from a man aged 50-60 years with Graves' hyperthyroidism. This sequence joins TRBV7-2 and TRBJ2-5, with a possible D match to TRBD2 (6 bases). Material for sequencing was blood. The CDR3 loop is CASTLNGGQETQYF. In DNA form, the CDR3 reads TGTGCCAGCACCTTAAATGGGGGGCAAGAGACCCAGTACTTC.